Given below is one T cell receptor beta chain in context. Its cognate antigen is unknown. This sample was taken from a study of T cells expressing NK-cell markers. General study results and limits: Of CD8+ T cells, roughly 1.0-8% belonged to dominant NKG2C+ clonotypes in six or seven donors. What remained unclear was the HCMV specificity of expanded NKG2C+ T cell clones. These same clonotypes (in several donors) also led the CD3+CD56-NKG2C+ fraction.

CDR3 length equals 14 residues. TCRdb re-called the 5' RACE reads and shows each CDR3 protein once, DNA omitted. The sample totals roughly 15,000 distinct CDR3 sequences. The receptor comes from a man aged 18-70 years in good health. The J gene is TRBJ2-5, the V gene TRBV12-3 or TRBV12-4; absent DNA, TCRdb's TRBD1 call cannot be checked. What was sequenced was blood T cells: a sorted CD56 or NKG2C T cell subset, CD4+ or CD8+ T cells, or bulk PBMC T cells (not recorded which). CDR3 sequence reads: CASGPGQGLETQYF.